This TCR beta chain was identified in a study of blood T cell repertoires in COVID-19. In the study overall: T cells, B-cell-depleted T cells, or PBMCs provided the cDNA or gDNA that served as material.

The assay was immunoSEQ multiplex PCR, and TCRdb's table has in-frame clones only and misses some. The table has about 670,000 clones, over 80% seen once. Germline CDR1 MGHRA, CDR2 YSYEKL. The CDR3 totals 15 residues. Trimming removed 3 bases from V and 5 bases from J, with 16 bases in between. The J gene is TRBJ2-5, the V gene TRBV4-1; D possibly corresponds to TRBD2 (7 bases). This sequence was found in a woman aged 18-30 years with acute or convalescent COVID-19. Sequencing used peripheral blood. Here the CDR3 reads CASSQQAGAGETQYF. The CDR3 region has the DNA TGCGCCAGCAGCCAGCAGGCGGGGGCTGGGGAGACCCAGTACTTC.